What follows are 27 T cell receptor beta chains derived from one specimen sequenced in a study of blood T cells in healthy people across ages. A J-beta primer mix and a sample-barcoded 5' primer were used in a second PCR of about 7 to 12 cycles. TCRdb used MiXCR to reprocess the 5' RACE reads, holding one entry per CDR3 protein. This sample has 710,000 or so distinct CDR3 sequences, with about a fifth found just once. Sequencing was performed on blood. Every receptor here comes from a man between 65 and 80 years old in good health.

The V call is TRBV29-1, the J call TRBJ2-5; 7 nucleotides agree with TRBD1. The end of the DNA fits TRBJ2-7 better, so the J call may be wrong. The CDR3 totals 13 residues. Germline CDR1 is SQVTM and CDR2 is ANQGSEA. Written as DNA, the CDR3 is TGCAGCGTTCTGGACAGGACCCAAACCGAGCAGTACTTC. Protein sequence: CSVLDRTQTEQYF.

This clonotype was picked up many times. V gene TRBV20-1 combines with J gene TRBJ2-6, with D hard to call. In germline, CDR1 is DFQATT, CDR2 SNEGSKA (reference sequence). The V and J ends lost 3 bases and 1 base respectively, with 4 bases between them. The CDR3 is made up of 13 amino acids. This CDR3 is CSARISGANVLTF. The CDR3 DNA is TGCAGTGCTAGGATTTCTGGGGCCAACGTCCTGACTTTC.

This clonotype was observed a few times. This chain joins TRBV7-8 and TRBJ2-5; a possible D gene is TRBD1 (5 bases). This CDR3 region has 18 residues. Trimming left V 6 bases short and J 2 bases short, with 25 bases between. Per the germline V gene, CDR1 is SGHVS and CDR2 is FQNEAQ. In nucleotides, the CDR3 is TGTGCCAGCAGGAATGGGGCATTCTTCCTTCGGAGACAAGAGACCCAGTACTTC. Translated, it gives CASRNGAFFLRRQETQYF.

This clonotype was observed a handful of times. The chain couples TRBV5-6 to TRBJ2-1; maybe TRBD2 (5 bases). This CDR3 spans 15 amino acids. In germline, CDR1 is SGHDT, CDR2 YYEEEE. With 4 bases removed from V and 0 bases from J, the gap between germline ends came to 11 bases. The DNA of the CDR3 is TGTGCCAGCAGCCTGGACTTCAGCTCCTACAATGAGCAGTTCTTC. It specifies CASSLDFSSYNEQFF.

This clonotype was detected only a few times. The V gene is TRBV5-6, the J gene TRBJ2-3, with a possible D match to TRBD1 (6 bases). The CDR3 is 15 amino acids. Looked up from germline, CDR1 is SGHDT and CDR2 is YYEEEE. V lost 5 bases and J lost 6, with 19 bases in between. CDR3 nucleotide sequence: TGTGCCAGCAGTGGGGACATCTCTAGGAAGGATACGCAGTATTTT. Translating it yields CASSGDISRKDTQYF.

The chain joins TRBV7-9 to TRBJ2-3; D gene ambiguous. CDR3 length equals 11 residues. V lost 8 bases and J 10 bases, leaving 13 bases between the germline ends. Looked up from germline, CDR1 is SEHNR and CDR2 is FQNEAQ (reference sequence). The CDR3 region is CASGSGRPQYF. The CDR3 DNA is TGTGCCAGCGGCTCAGGACGGCCGCAGTATTTT.

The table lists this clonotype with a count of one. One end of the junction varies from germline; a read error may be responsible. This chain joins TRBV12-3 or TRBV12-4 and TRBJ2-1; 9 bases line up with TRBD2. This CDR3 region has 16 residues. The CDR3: CAGSSHSGSSYNEQFF. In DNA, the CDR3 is TGTGCCGGCAGTTCCCATAGCGGGAGCTCCTACAATGAGCAGTTCTTC.

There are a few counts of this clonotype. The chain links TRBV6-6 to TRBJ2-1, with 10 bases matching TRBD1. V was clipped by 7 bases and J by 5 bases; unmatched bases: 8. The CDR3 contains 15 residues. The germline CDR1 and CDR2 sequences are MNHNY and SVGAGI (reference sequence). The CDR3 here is CASIRGQGMDNEQFF. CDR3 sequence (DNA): TGTGCCAGCATCCGGGGACAGGGGATGGACAATGAGCAGTTCTTC.

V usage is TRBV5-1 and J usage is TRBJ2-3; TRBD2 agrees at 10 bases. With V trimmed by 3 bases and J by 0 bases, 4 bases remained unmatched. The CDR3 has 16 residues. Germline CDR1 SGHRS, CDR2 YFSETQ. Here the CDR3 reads CASSSKLAGSTDTQYF. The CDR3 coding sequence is TGCGCCAGCAGCTCGAAACTAGCGGGGAGCACAGATACGCAGTATTTT.

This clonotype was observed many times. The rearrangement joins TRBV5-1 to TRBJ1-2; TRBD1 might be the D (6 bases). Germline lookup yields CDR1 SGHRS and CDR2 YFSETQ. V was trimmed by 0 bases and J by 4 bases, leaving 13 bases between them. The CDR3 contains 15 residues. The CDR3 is CASSLDPGVIYGYTF. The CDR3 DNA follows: TGCGCCAGCAGCTTGGATCCAGGGGTAATCTATGGCTACACCTTC.

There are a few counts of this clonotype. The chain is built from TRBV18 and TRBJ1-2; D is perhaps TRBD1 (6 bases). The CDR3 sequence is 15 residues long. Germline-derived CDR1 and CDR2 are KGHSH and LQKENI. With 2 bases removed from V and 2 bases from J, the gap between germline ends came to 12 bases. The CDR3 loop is CASSPVGQRNYGYTF. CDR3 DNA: TGTGCCAGCTCACCAGTAGGACAGAGAAACTATGGCTACACCTTC.

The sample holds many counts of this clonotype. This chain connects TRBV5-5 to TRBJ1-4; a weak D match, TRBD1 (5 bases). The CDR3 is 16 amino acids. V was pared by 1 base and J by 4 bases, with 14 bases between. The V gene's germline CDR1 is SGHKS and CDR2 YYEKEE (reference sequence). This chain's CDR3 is CASSLLQQRGNEKLFF. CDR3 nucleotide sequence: TGTGCCAGCAGCTTGCTACAGCAGAGGGGTAATGAAAAACTGTTTTTT.

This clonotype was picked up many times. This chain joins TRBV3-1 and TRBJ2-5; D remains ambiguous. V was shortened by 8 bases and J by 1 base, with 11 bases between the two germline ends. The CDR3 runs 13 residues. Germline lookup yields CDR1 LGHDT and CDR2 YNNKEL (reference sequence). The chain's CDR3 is CASYLPIQETQYF. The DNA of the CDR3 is TGTGCCAGCTACCTACCGATCCAAGAGACCCAGTACTTC.

As DNA, the CDR3 is TGTGCCAGCAGAGAGCAGGGGGCGCCGGGTGGGGATGAGCAGTTCTTC. Its protein is CASREQGAPGGDEQFF. The chain combines TRBV9 with TRBJ2-5, with TRBD1 matching 8 bases. The assigned J gene may be wrong: the sequence end matches TRBJ2-1 better. The CDR3 runs 16 residues. Per the germline V gene, CDR1 is SGDLS and CDR2 is YYNGEE.

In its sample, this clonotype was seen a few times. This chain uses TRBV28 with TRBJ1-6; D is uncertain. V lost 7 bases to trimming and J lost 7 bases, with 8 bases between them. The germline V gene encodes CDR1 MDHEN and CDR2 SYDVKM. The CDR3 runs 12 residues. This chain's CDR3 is CASTTSNSPLHF. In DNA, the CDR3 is TGTGCCAGCACCACTTCGAATTCACCCCTCCACTTT.

This CDR3 is CASSSALTDTQYF. CDR3 coding DNA: TGTGCCAGCAGTTCGGCCCTCACAGATACGCAGTATTTT. The rearrangement joins TRBV12-3 or TRBV12-4 to TRBJ2-3; no clear D. Trimming removed 4 bases at V and 2 bases at J, with 7 bases between. This CDR3 comprises 13 residues.

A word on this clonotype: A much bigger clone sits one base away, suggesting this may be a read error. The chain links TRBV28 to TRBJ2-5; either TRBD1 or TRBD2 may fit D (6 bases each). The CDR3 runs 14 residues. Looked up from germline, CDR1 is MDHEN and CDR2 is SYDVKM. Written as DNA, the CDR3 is TGTGCCGGCAGTTTAACTCTGGGGGGCGCGAAGCAGTACTTC. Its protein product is CAGSLTLGGAKQYF.

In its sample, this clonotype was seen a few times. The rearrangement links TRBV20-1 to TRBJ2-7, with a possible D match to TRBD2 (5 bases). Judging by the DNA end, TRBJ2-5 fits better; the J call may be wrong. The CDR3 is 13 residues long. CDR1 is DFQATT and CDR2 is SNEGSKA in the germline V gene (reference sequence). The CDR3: CSANSGGEETQYF. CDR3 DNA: TGCAGTGCTAACTCCGGAGGTGAAGAGACCCAGTACTTC.

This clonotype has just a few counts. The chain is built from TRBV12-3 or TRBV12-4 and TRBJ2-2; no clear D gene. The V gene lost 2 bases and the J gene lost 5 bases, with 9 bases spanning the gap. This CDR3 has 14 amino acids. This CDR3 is CASSLSVQTGELFF. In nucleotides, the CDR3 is TGTGCCAGCAGTTTATCGGTTCAAACCGGGGAGCTGTTTTTT.

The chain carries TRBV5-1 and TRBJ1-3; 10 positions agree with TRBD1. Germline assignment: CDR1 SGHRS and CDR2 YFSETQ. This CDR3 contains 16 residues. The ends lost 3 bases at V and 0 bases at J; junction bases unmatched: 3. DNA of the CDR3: TGCGCCAGCAGCTCCGGGACAGGGGTCTCTGGAAACACCATATATTTT. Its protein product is CASSSGTGVSGNTIYF.

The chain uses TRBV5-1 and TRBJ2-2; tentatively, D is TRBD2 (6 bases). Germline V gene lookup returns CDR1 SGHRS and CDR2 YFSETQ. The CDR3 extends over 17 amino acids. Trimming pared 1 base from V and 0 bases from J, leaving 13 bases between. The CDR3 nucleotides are TGCGCCAGCAGCTTGAAATTAGGGACTTCGAACACCGGGGAGCTGTTTTTT. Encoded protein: CASSLKLGTSNTGELFF.

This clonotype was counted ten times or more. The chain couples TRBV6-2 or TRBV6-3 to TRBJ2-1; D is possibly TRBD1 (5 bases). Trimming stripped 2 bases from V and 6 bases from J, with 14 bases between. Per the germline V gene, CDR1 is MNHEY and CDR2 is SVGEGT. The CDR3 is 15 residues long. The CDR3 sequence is CASSYLQGPSNEQFF. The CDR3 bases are TGTGCCAGCAGTTACCTCCAGGGTCCCTCCAATGAGCAGTTCTTC.

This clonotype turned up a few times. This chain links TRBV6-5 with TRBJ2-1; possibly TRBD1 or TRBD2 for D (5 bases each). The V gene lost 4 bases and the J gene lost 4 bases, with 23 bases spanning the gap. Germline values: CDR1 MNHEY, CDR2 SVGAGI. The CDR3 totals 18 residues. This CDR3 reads CASSSHDSRGEGYNEQFF. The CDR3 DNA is TGTGCCAGCAGTTCTCACGACAGTAGAGGCGAGGGGTACAATGAGCAGTTCTTC.

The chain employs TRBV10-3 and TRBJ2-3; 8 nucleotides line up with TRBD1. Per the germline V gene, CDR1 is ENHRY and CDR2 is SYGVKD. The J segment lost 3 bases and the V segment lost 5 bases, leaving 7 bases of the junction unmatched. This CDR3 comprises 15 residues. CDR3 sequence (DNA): TGTGCCATCAGTCCGACAGGGGTTGAGACAGATACGCAGTATTTT. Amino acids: CAISPTGVETDTQYF.

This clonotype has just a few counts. The CDR3 sequence: CSASAIPGQTFTDTQYF. DNA of the CDR3: TGCAGTGCTAGTGCTATCCCGGGACAGACGTTCACAGATACGCAGTATTTT. The gene calls are TRBV20-1 and TRBJ2-3; 7 bases align to TRBD1. This CDR3 is 17 amino acids long. The junction had 14 bases not matched to a gene; V was cut back by 3 bases and J by 2 bases. Germline V CDR1 and CDR2: DFQATT, SNEGSKA (reference sequence).

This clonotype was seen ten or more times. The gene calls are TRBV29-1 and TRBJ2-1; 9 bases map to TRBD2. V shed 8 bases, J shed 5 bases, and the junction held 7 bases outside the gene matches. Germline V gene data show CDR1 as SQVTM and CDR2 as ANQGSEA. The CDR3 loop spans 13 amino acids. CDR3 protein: CSLSGGTNNEQFF. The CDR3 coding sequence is TGCAGCCTCAGCGGGGGGACAAACAATGAGCAGTTCTTC.

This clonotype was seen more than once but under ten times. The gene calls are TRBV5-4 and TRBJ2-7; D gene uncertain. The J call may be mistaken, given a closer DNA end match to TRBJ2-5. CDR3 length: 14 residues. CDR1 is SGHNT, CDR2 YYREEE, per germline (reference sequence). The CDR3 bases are TGTGCCAGCAGCTTGGCCGTGGCCCCAGAGACCCAGTACTTC. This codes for CASSLAVAPETQYF.